The 31 T cell receptor beta chains reported below all come from one sample, sequenced in a study of T cells in Graves' hyperthyroidism and ophthalmopathy. Regions amplified from RNA transcripts were the TCR beta CDR3 regions. The TCR CDR3 was amplified in a first-round RT-PCR using the HTBI primer set. TCRdb re-called the multiplex PCR reads with MiXCR, one entry per CDR3 protein. Of about 540,000 distinct CDR3 sequences in the sample, roughly 50% were seen once. Sequencing was carried out using peripheral blood or thyroid tissue (not recorded which). The receptors stem from a woman between 18 and 30 years old with Graves' hyperthyroidism.

This clonotype was counted at least ten times. This chain joins TRBV5-1 and TRBJ1-6; 9 bases map to TRBD1. Looked up from germline, CDR1 is SGHRS and CDR2 is YFSETQ. The CDR3 runs to 14 residues. V was pared by 1 base and J by 10 bases, with 3 bases of the junction left unmatched. The CDR3 reads CASSLTGGISPLHF. The CDR3 DNA follows: TGCGCCAGCAGCTTGACAGGGGGCATCTCACCCCTCCACTTT.

V gene TRBV19 combines with J gene TRBJ1-3, with D unclear. CDR1 is LNHDA and CDR2 is SQIVND in the germline V gene (reference sequence). Trimming pared 5 bases from V and 4 bases from J, leaving 9 bases between. The CDR3 consists of 13 residues. The CDR3 DNA is TGTGCCAGTAGTTTCAAGTCCGGAAACACCATATATTTT. Amino acid sequence: CASSFKSGNTIYF.

About this clonotype itself: Possible read error: a much larger clone is one base away. V gene TRBV7-9 combines with J gene TRBJ2-5; 10 nucleotides line up with TRBD2. CDR1 is SEHNR, CDR2 FQNEAQ, per germline (reference sequence). This CDR3 is built from 14 residues. After removal of 5 bases from V and 5 bases from J, the junction contained 5 bases not matched to a gene. Written as DNA, the CDR3 is TGTGCCAGCAGCCCTAGCGGGAGTACGGAGACCCAGTACTTC. This sequence encodes CASSPSGSTETQYF.

The chain employs TRBV7-9 and TRBJ1-2; a weak D match, TRBD1 (5 bases). The CDR3 runs 13 residues. CDR1 is SEHNR and CDR2 is FQNEAQ in the germline V gene (reference sequence). The V end lost 2 bases, the J end lost 4 bases, and 8 bases lay between the germline ends. CDR3 sequence reads: CASSLLRGYGYTF. DNA of the CDR3: TGTGCCAGCAGCTTATTGAGGGGCTATGGCTACACCTTC.

V usage is TRBV29-1 and J usage is TRBJ1-2; no reliable D call. This CDR3 is 13 amino acids long. The germline gives CDR1 SQVTM, CDR2 ANQGSEA. The V gene lost 6 bases and the J gene lost 3 bases, with 14 bases spanning the gap. The DNA for the CDR3 is TGCAGCGTCATCGTAGACGGCTACTATGGCTACACCTTC. This codes for CSVIVDGYYGYTF.

In the case of this clonotype: A read error may account for a junction end that differs from germline. The chain carries TRBV2 and TRBJ1-3, with D unresolved. The CDR3 runs to 14 residues. Germline V gives CDR1 SNHLY, CDR2 FYNNEI. This chain's CDR3 is CAISDVGTGNTIYF. The CDR3 DNA follows: TGTGCCATCAGTGACGTGGGGACTGGAAACACCATATATTTT.

The J gene is TRBJ1-1, the V gene TRBV2; 10 positions agree with TRBD1. With 5 bases clipped from V and 4 bases from J, the junction kept 7 bases outside the gene matches. CDR1 is SNHLY and CDR2 is FYNNEI in the germline V gene. This CDR3 contains 15 residues. This chain's CDR3 is CASSLRDRGGTEAFF. The CDR3, as DNA: TGTGCCAGCAGTTTACGGGACAGGGGAGGCACTGAAGCTTTCTTT.

This clonotype has just one count. A single base separates this from a much larger clone, so it may be a read error. CDR3 in amino acids: CTTSDPYDREGRDSPLHF. The CDR3 DNA reads as TGTACCACCAGTGACCCTTATGACAGGGAGGGGAGGGATTCACCCCTCCACTTT. V is TRBV24-1 and J is TRBJ1-6; 7 positions match TRBD1. CDR3 length: 18 amino acids. The germline gives CDR1 KGHDR, CDR2 SFDVKD.

This clonotype occurred many times. This chain uses TRBV2 with TRBJ1-2, with D unclear. V lost 5 bases, J lost 6 bases, and 13 bases lay in between. Per the germline V gene, CDR1 is SNHLY and CDR2 is FYNNEI. The CDR3 sequence is 13 residues long. The CDR3 nucleotides are TGTGCCAGCAGTTTAGCCGGGTTCGATGGCTACACCTTC. Translated: CASSLAGFDGYTF.

The chain links TRBV2 to TRBJ2-5; 9 bases are a match to TRBD1. The CDR3 covers 16 residues. V lost 4 bases, J lost 2 bases, and 8 bases stayed unmatched. Germline CDR1 reads SNHLY; CDR2 reads FYNNEI. CDR3 in DNA: TGTGCCAGCAGTGGGAACACAGGGGGCCTACAAGAGACCCAGTACTTC. The encoded protein is CASSGNTGGLQETQYF.

Points on this clonotype: This could be a read error, since a much larger clone is one nucleotide away. The chain has TRBV6-5 and TRBJ1-6; D gene uncertain. Trimming took 2 bases from V and 10 from J, leaving 9 bases between them. This CDR3 contains 13 residues. From germline, CDR1 is MNHEY and CDR2 SVGAGI. CDR3 nucleotide sequence: TGTGCCAGCAGTTACGCGGTTGGCTCACCCCTCCACTTT. Amino acid sequence: CASSYAVGSPLHF.

This clonotype was seen a handful of times. This could be a read error, since a much larger clone is one nucleotide away. The rearrangement uses TRBV7-9 and TRBJ2-5; no definite D call. CDR1 SEHNR and CDR2 FQNEAQ come from the germline V gene (reference sequence). V gave up 4 bases and J gave up 7 bases, with 7 bases separating them. The CDR3 length is 11 residues. CDR3 protein: CASSSAGTQYF. The CDR3 nucleotides read TGTGCCAGCAGCTCAGCAGGGACCCAGTACTTC.

Notes on this clonotype: The junction and the germline gene differ at one end; a read error may be behind it. The chain couples TRBV7-2 to TRBJ1-6; 7 positions agree with TRBD1. CDR1 is SGHTA and CDR2 is FQGNSA in the germline V gene. The CDR3 covers 16 residues. This CDR3 reads CASSPGGSSYNSPLHF. In DNA form, the CDR3 reads TGCGCCAGCAGCCCAGGGGGGAGCTCCTATAATTCACCCCTCCACTTT.

This clonotype was recorded a few times. This sequence joins TRBV19 and TRBJ1-2; no clear D. Germline V CDR1 and CDR2: LNHDA, SQIVND (reference sequence). Trimming left V 3 bases short and J 1 base short, with 12 bases between. This CDR3 is 15 amino acids long. The CDR3 sequence is CASSIERSLNYGYTF. The DNA for the CDR3 is TGTGCCAGTAGTATTGAAAGGAGTCTTAACTATGGCTACACCTTC.

J is TRBJ2-5 and V is TRBV2; 9 bases line up with TRBD2. With 8 bases clipped from V and 4 bases from J, the junction kept 11 bases outside the gene matches. This CDR3 is 15 amino acids long. Germline values: CDR1 SNHLY, CDR2 FYNNEI. CDR3 in DNA: TGTGCCAGCGTCCATAGGGCGGGAGGGGGAGAGACCCAGTACTTC. As protein: CASVHRAGGGETQYF.

This clonotype was seen only a few times. The chain recombines TRBV2 with TRBJ1-2; D is possibly TRBD1 (6 bases). This CDR3 contains 15 residues. Germline V gives CDR1 SNHLY, CDR2 FYNNEI. V gave up 5 bases and J gave up 1 base, with 14 bases separating them. The CDR3 protein is CASSWGATSNYGYTF. The CDR3 DNA reads as TGTGCCAGCAGTTGGGGGGCAACAAGTAACTATGGCTACACCTTC.

This chain links TRBV24-1 with TRBJ2-2; 9 nucleotides match TRBD2. CDR1 is KGHDR, CDR2 SFDVKD, per germline. There are 17 residues in the CDR3. V lost 5 bases to trimming and J lost 4 bases; unmatched junction nucleotides: 10. CDR3 DNA: TGTGCCACCAGTGGTATCTTAGCGGGAGAAGGCACCGGGGAGCTGTTTTTT. This gives the protein CATSGILAGEGTGELFF.

About this clonotype: At one boundary the junction diverges from the germline segment, which might be a read error. The V and J genes are TRBV29-1 and TRBJ1-1, with a possible D match to TRBD1 (5 bases). The CDR3 covers 13 residues. CDR1 and CDR2 (germline): SQVTM, ANQGSEA. The CDR3 loop reads CAWSNTGNTEAFF. CDR3 in DNA: TGTGCCTGGAGTAATACAGGGAACACTGAAGCTTTCTTT.

CDR3 DNA: TGTGCCAGCAGTTTGGACACTTTGAAGGCTTTCTTT. Protein product: CASSLDTLKAFF. The chain carries TRBV12-3 or TRBV12-4 and TRBJ1-1, with D possibly matching TRBD1 (5 bases). The CDR3 sequence is 12 residues long. Trimming took 3 bases from V and 11 from J, leaving 13 bases between them.

This clonotype was seen repeatedly, ten times or more. The chain has TRBV24-1 and TRBJ1-2, with a weak D call TRBD1 (6 bases). This CDR3 has 12 residues. The V end was cut by 9 bases, the J end by 4 bases, with 11 bases between. The germline V gene has CDR1 KGHDR and CDR2 SFDVKD. CDR3 nucleotides: TGTGCCACCGGTGGGACACCCTATGGCTACACCTTC. Translating it yields CATGGTPYGYTF.

The chain combines TRBV10-3 with TRBJ2-7; 9 bases agree with TRBD2. The CDR3 has 15 amino acids. Germline V gives CDR1 ENHRY, CDR2 SYGVKD. V dropped 10 bases and J dropped 3; count of bases not matched to a gene: 13. In nucleotides, the CDR3 is TGTGCCAGCAGGACGGAGGGCGGGAGGGACTACGAGCAGTACTTC. Protein product: CASRTEGGRDYEQYF.

The CDR3: CARRGNQPQHF. For the CDR3, the DNA is TGTGCTAGAAGGGGAAATCAGCCCCAGCATTTT. This sequence joins TRBV7-7 and TRBJ1-5; weak D call: TRBD1 (5 bases). Germline V gives CDR1 SSHAT, CDR2 FNYEAQ (reference sequence). CDR3 length: 11 residues.

The chain links TRBV5-1 to TRBJ2-5; no reliable D call. V lost 5 bases, J lost 11 bases, and 7 bases lay in between. CDR3 size: 9 residues. From germline, CDR1 is SGHRS and CDR2 YFSETQ. CDR3 coding DNA: TGCGCCAGCAGACTGACACAGTACTTC. Its protein is CASRLTQYF.

The rearrangement uses TRBV12-3 or TRBV12-4 and TRBJ2-7; D gene unclear. This CDR3 comprises 11 residues. The V and J ends lost 3 bases and 9 bases respectively, with 9 bases between them. Written as DNA, the CDR3 is TGTGCCAGCAGTTTGGGGTTTGGGCAGTACTTC. Translation gives CASSLGFGQYF.

This chain uses TRBV5-2 with TRBJ1-3. TRBV5-2 represents a pseudogene. The CDR3 has 15 amino acids. CDR3 sequence (DNA): TGTGCCAGCAACCCAGGACTCTTCTCTGGAAACACCATATATTTT. It translates to CASNPGLFSGNTIYF.

The chain has TRBV29-1 and TRBJ2-5, with D possibly matching TRBD2 (5 bases). CDR3 length: 13 amino acids. V was pared by 7 bases and J by 3 bases, with 15 bases between. The germline V gene encodes CDR1 SQVTM and CDR2 ANQGSEA. The CDR3 DNA reads as TGCAGCGCAAGCCGGGGTTGGGAAGAGACCCAGTACTTC. Its protein is CSASRGWEETQYF.

This sequence joins TRBV25-1 and TRBJ1-6, with no clear D. V was shortened by 8 bases and J by 8 bases, with 16 bases between the two germline ends. Germline V gives CDR1 MGHDK, CDR2 SYGVNS. CDR3 length equals 14 residues. The CDR3, as DNA: TGTGCCAGCCCCCCGACGCGGCTGTATTCACCCCTCCACTTT. Encoded protein: CASPPTRLYSPLHF.

The chain carries TRBV7-9 and TRBJ1-5; 9 bases are shared with TRBD1. J was trimmed by 9 bases and V by 6 bases; bases with no gene match: 6. Germline V gene lookup returns CDR1 SEHNR and CDR2 FQNEAQ (reference sequence). This CDR3 contains 13 residues. The CDR3 sequence: CASSDRGSGPQHF. CDR3 DNA: TGTGCCAGCAGTGACAGGGGGTCTGGGCCCCAGCATTTT.

The rearrangement links TRBV20-1 to TRBJ2-5; a weak D match, TRBD2 (5 bases). The germline CDR1 and CDR2 sequences are DFQATT and SNEGSKA (reference sequence). V lost 3 bases and J lost 1, with 12 bases in between. The CDR3 spans 14 residues. CDR3 nucleotides: TGCAGTGCTAGCCCAGACTACCTCCAAGAGACCCAGTACTTC. Its translation is CSASPDYLQETQYF.

V is TRBV6-5 and J is TRBJ2-7, with a tentative D call TRBD2 (6 bases). CDR3 length equals 15 residues. Trimming took off 0 bases at V and 7 bases at J, with 16 bases between the two ends. The V gene's germline CDR1 is MNHEY and CDR2 SVGAGI. The CDR3 region has the DNA TGTGCCAGCAGTTACTCGACCGGGACTTCGTATGAGCAGTACTTC. This sequence encodes CASSYSTGTSYEQYF.

This clonotype was observed many times. V is TRBV2 and J is TRBJ1-1; perhaps TRBD1 as D (6 bases). The germline V gene has CDR1 SNHLY and CDR2 FYNNEI. The CDR3 extends over 14 amino acids. Trimming shortened V by 6 bases and J by 3 bases, and 14 bases separated the two germline ends. CDR3 DNA sequence: TGTGCCAGCAGCGAGCGGGACACCTACACTGAAGCTTTCTTT. It codes for CASSERDTYTEAFF.